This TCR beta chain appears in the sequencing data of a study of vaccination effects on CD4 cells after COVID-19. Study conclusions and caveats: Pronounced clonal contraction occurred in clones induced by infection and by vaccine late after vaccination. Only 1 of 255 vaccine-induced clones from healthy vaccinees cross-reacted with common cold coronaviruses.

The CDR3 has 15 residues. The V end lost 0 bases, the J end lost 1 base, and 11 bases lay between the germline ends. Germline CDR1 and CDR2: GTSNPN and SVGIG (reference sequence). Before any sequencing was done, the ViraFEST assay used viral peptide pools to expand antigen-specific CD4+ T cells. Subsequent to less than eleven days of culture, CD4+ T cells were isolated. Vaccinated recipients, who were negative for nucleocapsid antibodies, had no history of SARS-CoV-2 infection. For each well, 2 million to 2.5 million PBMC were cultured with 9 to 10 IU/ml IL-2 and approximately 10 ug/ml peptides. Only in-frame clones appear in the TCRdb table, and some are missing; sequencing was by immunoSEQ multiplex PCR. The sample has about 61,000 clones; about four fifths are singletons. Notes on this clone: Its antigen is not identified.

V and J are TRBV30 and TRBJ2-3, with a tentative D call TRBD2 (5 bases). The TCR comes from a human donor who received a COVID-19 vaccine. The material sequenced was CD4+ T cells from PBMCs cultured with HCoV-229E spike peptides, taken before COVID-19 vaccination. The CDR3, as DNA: TGTGCCTGGAGTGTTGGGAGTGAACGCACAGATACGCAGTATTTT. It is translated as CAWSVGSERTDTQYF.